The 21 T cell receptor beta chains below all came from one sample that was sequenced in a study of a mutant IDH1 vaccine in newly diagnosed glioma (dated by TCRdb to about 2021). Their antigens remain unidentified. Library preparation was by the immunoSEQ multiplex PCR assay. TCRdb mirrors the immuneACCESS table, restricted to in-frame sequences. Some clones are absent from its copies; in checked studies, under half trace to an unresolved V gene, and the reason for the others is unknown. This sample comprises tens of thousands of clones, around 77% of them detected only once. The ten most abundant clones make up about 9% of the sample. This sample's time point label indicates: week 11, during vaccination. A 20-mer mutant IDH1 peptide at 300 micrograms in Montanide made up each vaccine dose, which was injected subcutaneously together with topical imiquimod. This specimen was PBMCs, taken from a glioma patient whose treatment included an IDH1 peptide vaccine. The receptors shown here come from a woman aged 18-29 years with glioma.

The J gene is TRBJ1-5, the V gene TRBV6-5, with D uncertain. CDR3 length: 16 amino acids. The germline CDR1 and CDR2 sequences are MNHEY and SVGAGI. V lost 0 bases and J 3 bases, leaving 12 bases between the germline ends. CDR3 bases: TGTGCCAGCAGTTACTCGGGCGGAGGGAACAATCAGCCCCAGCATTTT. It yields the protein CASSYSGGGNNQPQHF.

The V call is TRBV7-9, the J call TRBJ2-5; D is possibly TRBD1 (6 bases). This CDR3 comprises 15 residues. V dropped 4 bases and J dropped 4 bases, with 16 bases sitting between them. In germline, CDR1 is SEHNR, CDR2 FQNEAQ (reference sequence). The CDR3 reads CASSWDIPSGETQYF. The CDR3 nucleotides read TGTGCCAGCAGCTGGGACATACCCTCTGGAGAGACCCAGTACTTC.

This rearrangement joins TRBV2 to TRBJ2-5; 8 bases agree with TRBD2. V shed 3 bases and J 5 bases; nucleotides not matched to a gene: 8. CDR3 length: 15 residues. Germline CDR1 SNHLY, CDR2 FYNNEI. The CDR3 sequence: CASSEFSGRSETQYF. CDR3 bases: TGTGCCAGCAGTGAGTTCAGCGGGAGATCGGAGACCCAGTACTTC.

Here the CDR3 reads CAISEGTGKEKLFF. The CDR3 DNA follows: TGTGCCATCAGTGAGGGGACAGGGAAGGAAAAACTGTTTTTT. This chain uses TRBV10-3 with TRBJ1-4; the match to TRBD1 covers 9 bases. V lost 2 bases and J lost 8; bases outside the gene matches: 3. The CDR3 totals 14 residues. CDR1 is ENHRY and CDR2 is SYGVKD in the germline V gene.

Written as DNA, the CDR3 is TGTGCCAGCAGCCAAGCGGCACACTTGAACACTGAAGCTTTCTTT. Its translation is CASSQAAHLNTEAFF. The chain recombines TRBV4-2 with TRBJ1-1; no definite D call. Trimming stripped 1 base from V and 0 bases from J, with 9 bases between. This CDR3 region has 15 residues. CDR1 LGHNA and CDR2 YNFKEQ come from the germline V gene.

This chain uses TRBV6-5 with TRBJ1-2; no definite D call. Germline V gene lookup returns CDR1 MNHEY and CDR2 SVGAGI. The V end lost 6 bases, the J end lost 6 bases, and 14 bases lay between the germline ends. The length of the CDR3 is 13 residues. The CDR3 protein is CASSPNHSHGYTF. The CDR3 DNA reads TGTGCCAGCAGCCCCAACCACAGCCATGGCTACACCTTC.

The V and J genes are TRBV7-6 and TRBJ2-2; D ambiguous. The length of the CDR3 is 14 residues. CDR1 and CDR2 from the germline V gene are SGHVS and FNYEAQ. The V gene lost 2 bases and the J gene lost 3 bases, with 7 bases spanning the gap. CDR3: CASSLSSYTGELFF. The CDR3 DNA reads TGTGCCAGCAGCTTAAGCAGTTACACCGGGGAGCTGTTTTTT.

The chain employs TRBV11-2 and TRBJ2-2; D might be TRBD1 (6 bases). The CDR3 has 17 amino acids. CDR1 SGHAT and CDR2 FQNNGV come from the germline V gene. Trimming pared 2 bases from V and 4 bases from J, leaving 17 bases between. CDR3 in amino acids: CASSLSALTGTTGELFF. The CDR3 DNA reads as TGTGCCAGCAGCTTAAGTGCCCTCACAGGGACCACCGGGGAGCTGTTTTTT.

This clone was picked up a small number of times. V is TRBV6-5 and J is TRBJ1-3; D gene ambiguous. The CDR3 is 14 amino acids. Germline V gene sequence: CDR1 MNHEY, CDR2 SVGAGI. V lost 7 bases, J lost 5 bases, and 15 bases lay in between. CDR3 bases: TGTGCCAGCACCTCGACGGGTCAGAGAAACACCATATATTTT. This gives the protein CASTSTGQRNTIYF.

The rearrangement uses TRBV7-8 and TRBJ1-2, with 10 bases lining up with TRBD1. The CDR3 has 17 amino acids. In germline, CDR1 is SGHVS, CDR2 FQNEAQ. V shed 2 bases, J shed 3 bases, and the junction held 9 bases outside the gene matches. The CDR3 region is CASSLSTGGGGDYGYTF. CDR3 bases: TGTGCCAGCAGCTTATCGACAGGGGGCGGGGGAGACTATGGCTACACCTTC. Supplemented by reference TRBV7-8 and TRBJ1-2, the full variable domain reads GAGVSQSPRYKVAKRGQDVALRCDPISGHVSLFWYQQALGQGPEFLTYFQNEAQLDKSGLPSDRFFAERPEGSVSTLKIQRTQQEDSAVYLCASSLSTGGGGDYGYTFGSGTRLTVV.

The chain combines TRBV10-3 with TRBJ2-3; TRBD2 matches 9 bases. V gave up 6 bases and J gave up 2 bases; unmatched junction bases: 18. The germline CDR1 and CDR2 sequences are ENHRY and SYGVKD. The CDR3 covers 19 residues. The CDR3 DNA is TGTGCCATCAGCGAAAGGGCGGGGGGGGCCCCTATTAACACAGATACGCAGTATTTT. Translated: CAISERAGGAPINTDTQYF.

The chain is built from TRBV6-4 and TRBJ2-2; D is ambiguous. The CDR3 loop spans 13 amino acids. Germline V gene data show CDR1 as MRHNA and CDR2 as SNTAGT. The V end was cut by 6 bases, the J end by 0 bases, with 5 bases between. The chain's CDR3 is CASRGTNTGELFF. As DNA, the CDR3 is TGTGCCAGCAGGGGTACGAACACCGGGGAGCTGTTTTTT.

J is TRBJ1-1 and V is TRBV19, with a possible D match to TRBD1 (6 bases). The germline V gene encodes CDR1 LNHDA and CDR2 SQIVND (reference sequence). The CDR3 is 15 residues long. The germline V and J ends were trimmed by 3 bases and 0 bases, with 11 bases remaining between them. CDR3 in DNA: TGTGCCAGTAGTATCCAGGGGAGTCTGAACACTGAAGCTTTCTTT. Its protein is CASSIQGSLNTEAFF.

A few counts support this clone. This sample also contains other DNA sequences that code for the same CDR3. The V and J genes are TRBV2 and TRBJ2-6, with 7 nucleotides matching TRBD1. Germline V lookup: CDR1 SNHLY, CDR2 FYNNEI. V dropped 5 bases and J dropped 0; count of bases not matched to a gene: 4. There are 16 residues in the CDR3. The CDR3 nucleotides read TGTGCCAGCAGTTTAACAGGGGCCTCTGGGGCCAACGTCCTGACTTTC. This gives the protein CASSLTGASGANVLTF.

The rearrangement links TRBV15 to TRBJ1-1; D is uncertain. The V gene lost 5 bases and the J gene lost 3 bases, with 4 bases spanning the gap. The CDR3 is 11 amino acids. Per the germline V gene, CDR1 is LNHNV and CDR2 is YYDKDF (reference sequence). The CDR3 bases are TGTGCCACCAGCGGGTACACTGAAGCTTTCTTT. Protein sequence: CATSGYTEAFF.

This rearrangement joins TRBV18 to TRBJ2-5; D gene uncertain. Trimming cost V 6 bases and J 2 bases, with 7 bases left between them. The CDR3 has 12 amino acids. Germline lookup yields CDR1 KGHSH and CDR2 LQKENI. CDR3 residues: CASSHLQETQYF. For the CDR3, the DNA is TGTGCCAGCTCGCACTTGCAAGAGACCCAGTACTTC.

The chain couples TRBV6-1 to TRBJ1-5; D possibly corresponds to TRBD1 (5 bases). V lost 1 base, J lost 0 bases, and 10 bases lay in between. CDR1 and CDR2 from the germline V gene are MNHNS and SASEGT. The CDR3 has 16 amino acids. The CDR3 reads CASSEVTGPSNQPQHF. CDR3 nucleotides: TGTGCCAGCAGTGAAGTTACAGGACCTAGCAATCAGCCCCAGCATTTT.

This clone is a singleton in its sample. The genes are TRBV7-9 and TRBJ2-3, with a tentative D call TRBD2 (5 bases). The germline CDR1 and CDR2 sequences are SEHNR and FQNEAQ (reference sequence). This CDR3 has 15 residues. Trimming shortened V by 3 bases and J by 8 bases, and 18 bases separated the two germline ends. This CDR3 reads CASSFTGFAGGTQYF. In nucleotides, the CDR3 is TGTGCCAGCAGCTTTACTGGGTTTGCGGGTGGTACGCAGTATTTT.

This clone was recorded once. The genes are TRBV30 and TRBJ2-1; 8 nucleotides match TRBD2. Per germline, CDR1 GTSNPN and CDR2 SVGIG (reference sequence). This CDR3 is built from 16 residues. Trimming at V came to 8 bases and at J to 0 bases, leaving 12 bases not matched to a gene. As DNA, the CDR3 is TGTGCCGGTGCTAGCGGGCCCGCGCGCTCCTACAATGAGCAGTTCTTC. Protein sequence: CAGASGPARSYNEQFF.

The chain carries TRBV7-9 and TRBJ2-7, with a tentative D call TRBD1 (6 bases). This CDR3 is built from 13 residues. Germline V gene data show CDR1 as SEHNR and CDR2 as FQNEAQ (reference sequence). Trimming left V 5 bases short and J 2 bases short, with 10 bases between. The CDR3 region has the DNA TGTGCCAGCAGCCAACAGGGACCCTACGAGCAGTACTTC. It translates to CASSQQGPYEQYF.

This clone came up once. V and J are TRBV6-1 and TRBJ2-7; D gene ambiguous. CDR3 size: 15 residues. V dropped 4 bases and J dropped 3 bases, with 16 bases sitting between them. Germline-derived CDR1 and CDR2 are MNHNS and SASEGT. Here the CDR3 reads CASSAGAPPYYEQYF. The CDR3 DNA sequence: TGTGCCAGCAGTGCAGGCGCACCACCTTACTACGAGCAGTACTTC.